This entry concerns a single T cell receptor (beta chain). Its antigen is undetermined. The data were taken from a study of beta chain features in type 1 diabetes. The sequenced template was cDNA made from the entire isolated RNA. The data were produced by immunoSEQ multiplex PCR, yet TCRdb's version contains in-frame clones alone and is incomplete. This table holds tens of thousands of clones, 42% found once. Broader study findings: The study found moderately but significantly shorter TCRB CDR3s in all four CD4+ subsets of Type 1 diabetes patients.

This sequence was found in a man between 25 and 39 years old with type 1 diabetes. Material: Tregs from blood.

The CDR3 protein is CASKERGATTEAFF. CDR3 coding DNA: TGTGCCAGCAAAGAACGGGGGGCGACAACTGAAGCTTTCTTT. V and J are TRBV2 and TRBJ1-1; D might be TRBD1 (6 bases). The V and J ends lost 7 bases and 5 bases respectively, with 17 bases between them. Per germline, CDR1 SNHLY and CDR2 FYNNEI. The CDR3 is 14 amino acids.